The entry below describes one TCR beta chain. It has no known antigen specificity. No base quality information exists; no much larger clone differs at one position. Healthy HIV-negative adults with no recently reported acute infections or vaccinations were included as donors. Only Caucasian adults living in Nashville, Tennessee, USA were represented among the donors. Magnetic negative selection was used to enrich CD4+ T cells, after which naive cells were positively selected on CD45RA and the negative fraction became the memory subset. After blood collection by leukapheresis, PBMCs were isolated using Ficoll-Histopaque density gradient centrifugation and then cryopreserved in the vapor phase of liquid nitrogen. Purity and quantity of every magnetically sorted T cell population were checked by analytical flow cytometry. Each sorted fraction had its genomic DNA isolated and then quantified by UV absorbance on a Nanodrop 2000c.

This specimen belongs to a study of shared clonotypes between healthy human individuals (dated by TCRdb to 2019 to 2021). With respect to the entire study: The cohort comprised a couple of women and a few men aged 18 to 49 years. For each donor, CD4 naive and CD4 memory were each given three plates, CD8 naive was given two plates, and CD8 memory was given one plate. To estimate repertoire size and how much clonotypes are shared between individuals, the study performed deep sequencing of blood TCR repertoires from about five healthy adults. To increase sequencing depth and limit assay-specific biases, TCR repertoire library preparation and sequencing were carried out by different laboratories using diverse techniques. Between about 0.85 and 10 billion PBMCs per donor were obtained by leukapheresis.

What the research found in general, with its limitations: Higher generation probabilities were observed for clonotypes shared by all four sorted-subset donors than for non-shared clonotypes. Across a few donors, around 5% of naive CD4, 3.5% of naive CD8, around 2.1% of memory CD4, and approximately 0.4% of memory CD8 clonotypes were shared. Because the study included only a small number of donors, the genetic and exposure-history diversity represented was limited. Sampling was restricted to blood, and TCR repertoires in tissues likely differ from the TCR repertoires found in blood. Pairwise subsampling led to the expectation that sequencing depth would affect the degree of clonotype sharing among donors. Naive subsets generally had larger estimated clonotype richness than memory subsets. Rarefaction of sorted-subset datasets indicated incomplete sequencing despite the large sequencing depth.

Using the deep immunoSEQ assay, multiplex PCR amplified TCR CDR3 regions from genomic DNA. For each cell subset, the extracted genomic DNA was distributed evenly across all wells of several immunoSEQ 96-well plates, and each plate served as one replicate. For sorted subsets, 150 to 250 ng of genomic DNA, equivalent to some 30,000 T cell genomes, went into each replicate PCR. Purified libraries were measured with a Qubit 3.0 fluorometer, size-checked on a Bioanalyzer 2100, and measured again with the KAPA Library Quantification kit. Every immunoSEQ 96-well plate was sequenced on a separate single-read 150-cycle Illumina NextSeq 550 flow cell. The authors' pipeline ran thus. The immunoSEQ output contained only junctional sequences without quality scores, so filtering could not match that applied to full-length reads. Sequences were annotated with PyIR, a Python wrapper for IgBLAST v1.9, and V/J genes and CDR3 were assigned using IMGT germline references. Reads were removed for weak V/J assignments (E-value above 1e-6), missing CDR3, stop codons, out-of-frame junctions, or ambiguous translated residues. V3J clonotypes were defined by identical inferred V gene, J gene, and CDR3 amino acid sequence. Percentage overlap between repertoires was calculated by dividing the number of shared unique clonotypes by the size of the smaller repertoire. RTK rarefaction, the Chao1 estimator, and Recon v2.1 estimates of unobserved clonotypes were used to assess repertoire richness. Generation probabilities for all TCRbeta clonotypes obtained by the gDNA method from a handful of donors were computed using OLGA. In TCRdb, the immuneACCESS table is reduced to in-frame sequences with V and J assigned. These tables do not hold every clone; where another copy was compared, an unresolved V gene accounts for under half, and the others remain unexplained. The V and J calls and the clone size are those of that table, but D and trimming were determined from the DNA. Across this sample there are a few million clones, with 93% seen only once. 0.3% to 0.4% of the sample is taken by the ten largest.

What was sequenced was naive CD4+ T cells from PBMCs. This specimen's cell subset or site label, interpreted: CD45RA+ positively selected. This clonotype was obtained from a man aged 18 to 30 in good health. Some clones in this sample may be carry-over from other donors' samples.

For the CDR3, the sequence is CASSYTDQGPQHF. At the DNA level, the sequence is TGTGCCAGCAGCTATACGGATCAGGGGCCCCAGCATTTT. The chain was built from TRBV14 and TRBJ1-5, with TRBD1 tentatively as D gene (5 bases match). The CDR3, cysteine through phenylalanine, is 13 amino acids long. CDR3 DNA is the only sequence kept; it has 39 bases, read in frame from the first base. For CDR1 and CDR2, the germline V gene lists SGHDN and FVKESK. V is reduced by 5 bases and J by 9 bases, leaving a spacing of 14 bases between them.